The entry that follows covers one T cell receptor beta chain sequence. Peripheral blood came from all dose cohorts at three timepoints. This CDR3 is built from 15 residues. V dropped 5 bases and J dropped 6; count of bases not matched to a gene: 12. Germline CDR1 is LNHDA and CDR2 is SQIVND (reference sequence). Method: immunoSEQ multiplex PCR; TCRdb's copy keeps in-frame clones and lacks some. The data hold over 80,000 clones, with approximately 87% observed a single time. The data were taken from a study of OX40 agonist ivuxolimab in advanced cancers. Overall study: Ivuxolimab was delivered to patients intravenously every 2 weeks at doses spanning 0.01 to 10 mg/kg.

Sequenced here: CD4+ or CD8+ T cells sorted from blood, sampled in a trial of the OX40 agonist ivuxolimab. The chain carries TRBV19 and TRBJ1-2, with 7 bases identical to TRBD1. This sequence was found in an adult with an advanced solid tumor such as melanoma, head and neck, liver or kidney cancer. CDR3 region: CASSWTGPLLDGYTF. The CDR3 DNA reads TGTGCCAGTAGTTGGACAGGCCCCCTCCTTGATGGCTACACCTTC.